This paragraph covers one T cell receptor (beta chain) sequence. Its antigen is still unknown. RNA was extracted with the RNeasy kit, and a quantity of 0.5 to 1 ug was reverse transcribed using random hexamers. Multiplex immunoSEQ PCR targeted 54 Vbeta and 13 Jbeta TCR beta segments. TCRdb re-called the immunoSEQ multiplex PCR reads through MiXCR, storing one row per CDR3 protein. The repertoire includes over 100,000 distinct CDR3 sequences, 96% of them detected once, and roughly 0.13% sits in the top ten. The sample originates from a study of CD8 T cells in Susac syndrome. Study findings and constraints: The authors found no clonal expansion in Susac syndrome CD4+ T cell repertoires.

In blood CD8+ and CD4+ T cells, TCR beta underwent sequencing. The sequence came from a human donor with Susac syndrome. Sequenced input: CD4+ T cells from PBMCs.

The CDR3: CSVTRQGGTEAFF. CDR3 nucleotides: TGCAGCGTGACCAGACAGGGGGGCACTGAAGCTTTCTTT. The chain carries TRBV29-1 and TRBJ1-1; 9 positions match TRBD1. Germline V lookup: CDR1 SQVTM, CDR2 ANQGSEA. The V segment lost 6 bases and the J segment 4 bases; nucleotides outside the gene matches: 6. This CDR3 is built from 13 residues.